This T cell receptor (beta chain) comes out of a study of regulatory T cells in long-lasting Graves disease. Specified time point: newly diagnosed GD, antithyroid drugs for less than 3 months. From RNA extracted from PBMCs, the TCR library was made. With respect to this clonotype: Its antigen is not identified.

Investigators prepared the TCR beta libraries by applying iRepertoire HTBI primers and Arm-PCR of CDR3 regions. TCRdb itself ran the multiplex PCR reads through MiXCR, one entry per CDR3 protein. The sample records under 800,000 distinct CDR3 sequences, approximately 15% being singletons. Study results and caveats: New patients shared fewer public clonotypes (around 980) than persistent patients did (roughly 2,700).

The V and J ends lost 9 bases and 8 bases respectively, with 20 bases between them. CDR3 length equals 14 residues. This same sample was also taken into another study, of T cells in Graves' hyperthyroidism and ophthalmopathy. From that study: The definition of stable Graves' hyperthyroidism was no ophthalmopathy progression within 18 months. Stable hyperthyroidism was separated from ophthalmopathy by a model based on 13 V-J features.

This clonotype was sampled from a young woman with Graves disease. The sample here was peripheral blood mononuclear cells (PBMCs), taken at new diagnosis, from a patient treated with antithyroid drugs. The chain employs TRBV12-3 or TRBV12-4 and TRBJ1-3; D is uncertain. Here the CDR3 reads CARSSPQRGDTIYF. As DNA, the CDR3 is TGTGCCAGGTCGAGTCCTCAACGGGGAGACACCATATATTTT.